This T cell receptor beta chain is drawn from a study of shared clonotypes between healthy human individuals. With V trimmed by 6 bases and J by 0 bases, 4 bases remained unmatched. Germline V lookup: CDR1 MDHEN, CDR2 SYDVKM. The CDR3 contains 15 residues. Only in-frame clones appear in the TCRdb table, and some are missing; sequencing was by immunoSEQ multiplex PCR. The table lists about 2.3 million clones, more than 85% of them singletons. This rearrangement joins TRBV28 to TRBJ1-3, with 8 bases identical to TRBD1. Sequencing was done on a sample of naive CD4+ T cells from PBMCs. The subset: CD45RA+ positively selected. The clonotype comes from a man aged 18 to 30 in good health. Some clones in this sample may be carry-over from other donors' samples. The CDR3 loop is CASSYTGGSGNTIYF. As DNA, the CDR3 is TGTGCCAGCAGCTATACAGGGGGCTCTGGAAACACCATATATTTT.